The rows below give T cell receptor beta chains drawn from one sample of a study of blood T cell repertoires in COVID-19. Clones were read by immunoSEQ multiplex PCR, and TCRdb kept only the in-frame ones, dropping some. The top ten clones hold about 10% of a sample with a few hundred thousand clones, around four fifths of them seen once. The sequenced sample was peripheral blood. These receptors were collected from an elderly woman with COVID-19, enrolled during active disease. Each CDR3 is given with its conserved first and last residue. D genes are given only for firm matches. Expanded clones are given a class, and other clones once, few, many or no size at all.

size,J,V,D,DNA,CDR3
.,TRBJ1-5,TRBV6-6,TRBD1,TGTGCCAGCAGTCATACAGGGGCGGCGGCGGATAGCAATCAGCCCCAGCATTTT,CASSHTGAAADSNQPQHF
.,TRBJ2-3,TRBV19,.,TGTGCCAGTAGTATCCCGCAGGGAAGGACAGATACGCAGTATTTT,CASSIPQGRTDTQYF
.,TRBJ1-6,TRBV27,TRBD1,TGTGCCAGCAGCAGACAGGGGTGGAATTCACCCCTCCACTTT,CASSRQGWNSPLHF
few,TRBJ1-5,TRBV7-2,.,TGTGCCAGCAGCTTGGGGAGGGTTAGCAATCAGCCCCAGCATTTT,CASSLGRVSNQPQHF
.,TRBJ1-5,TRBV28,TRBD1,TGTGCCAGCAGTTCCACAGGGGACCGCAATCAGCCCCAGCATTTT,CASSSTGDRNQPQHF
.,TRBJ2-1,TRBV10-3,TRBD1,TGTGCCATCAGTGAGACCGACAGGGACCCCTACAATGAGCAGTTCTTC,CAISETDRDPYNEQFF
.,TRBJ2-7,TRBV7-9,.,TGTGCCAGCAGCTTACGGGGGTCGCGTAGCGAGCAGTACTTC,CASSLRGSRSEQYF
once,TRBJ2-5,TRBV9,.,TGTGCCAGCAGCCCCCGGGGGGCCGGAGAGACCCAGTACTTC,CASSPRGAGETQYF
.,TRBJ1-1,TRBV5-1,.,TGCGCCAGCAGCTTGAGAGGTGGGAACACTGAAGCTTTCTTT,CASSLRGGNTEAFF
few,TRBJ2-1,TRBV5-1,TRBD1,TGCGCCAGCAGCCCGAGACAGGGCACGAGCTCCTACAATGAGCAGTTCTTC,CASSPRQGTSSYNEQFF
.,TRBJ1-5,TRBV6-6,.,TGTGCCAGCAGCTACAAGGACAGTAGCAATCAGCCCCAGCATTTT,CASSYKDSSNQPQHF
.,TRBJ1-3,TRBV3-1/TRBV3-2,TRBD1,TGTGCCAGCAGCAGCCGGGACAGGGAAATTTCAAACACCATATATTTT,CASSSRDREISNTIYF
.,TRBJ1-1,TRBV5-8,.,TGTGCCAGCAGCCTACTTTCGAACACTGAAGCTTTCTTT,CASSLLSNTEAFF
.,TRBJ1-2,TRBV7-9,TRBD1,TGTGCCAGCAGCTTAGCGGGGGACAGGAAGGGCTATGGCTACACCTTC,CASSLAGDRKGYGYTF
.,TRBJ2-5,TRBV29-1,TRBD1,TGCAGCACCTCGGGACAGAGTTCACCCGTAGGGCTCCCCCAGTACTTC,CSTSGQSSPVGLPQYF
.,TRBJ2-1,TRBV7-8,TRBD2,TGTGCCAGCAGCCGCGGGACTAGCGGGTACAATGAGCAGTTCTTC,CASSRGTSGYNEQFF
.,TRBJ2-3,TRBV5-1,TRBD1,TGCGCCAGCAGATTCGACAGGGGGACAGATACGCAGTATTTT,CASRFDRGTDTQYF
.,TRBJ2-3,TRBV28,.,TGTGCCAGCAGTAGAGGAATGCAGTATTTT,CASSRGMQYF
.,TRBJ1-2,TRBV5-1,.,TGCGCCAGCAGCATGTACGGGGGGGACTATGGCTACACCTTC,CASSMYGGDYGYTF
.,TRBJ1-5,TRBV28,TRBD1,TGTGCCAGCAGTTTCCCGGGACAGGGGGCTTATCAGCCCCAGCATTTT,CASSFPGQGAYQPQHF
.,TRBJ1-2,TRBV7-2,TRBD1,TGTGCCAGCAGCTTACAGGGACAGGGGGTAGGCTACACCTTC,CASSLQGQGVGYTF
.,TRBJ2-3,TRBV6-5,TRBD1,TGTGCCAGCAGTTCTGGGGGACAGTTCTGGGATACGCAGTATTTT,CASSSGGQFWDTQYF
.,TRBJ2-7,TRBV7-8,.,TGTGCCAGCAGCACCGAACATGGGAGCTCCTACGAGCAGTACTTC,CASSTEHGSSYEQYF
.,TRBJ1-2,TRBV19,TRBD1,TGTGCCAGTAGTAATATCGGTCCCGGGACAGGGGTTGGCTACACCTTC,CASSNIGPGTGVGYTF
.,TRBJ1-2,TRBV30,.,TGTGCCGTAAAGCCGGGTCTATCGGACTATGGCTACACCTTC,CAVKPGLSDYGYTF
.,TRBJ1-1,TRBV4-1,.,TGCGCCAGCAGCCCGGGGGAGGGTTTAACTGAAGCTTTCTTT,CASSPGEGLTEAFF
.,TRBJ2-5,TRBV18,TRBD2,TGTGCCAGCTCACCACAGCGGGGACTACAAGAGACCCAGTACTTC,CASSPQRGLQETQYF
.,TRBJ2-1,TRBV4-2,TRBD2,TGTGCCTGCAGCCGTGGACTGGGGCTAGCGGGGGACCTATTGGAGCAGTTCTTC,CACSRGLGLAGDLLEQFF
.,TRBJ2-5,TRBV29-1,TRBD2,TGCAGCGTTGTTCCGGGACTAGCGGGGAATTTGGAGACCCAGTACTTC,CSVVPGLAGNLETQYF
.,TRBJ1-1,TRBV18,TRBD1,TGTGCCAGCTCACTCCTACAGGGGGTGGTTGAAGCTTTCTTT,CASSLLQGVVEAFF
.,TRBJ1-2,TRBV5-4,.,TGTGCCAGCAGCTTGGCCAGGGAGGTATTGGGCTACACCTTC,CASSLAREVLGYTF
.,TRBJ1-3,TRBV7-2,.,TGTGCCAGCAGATCTACTACGGTGGAAAACACCATATATTTT,CASRSTTVENTIYF
.,TRBJ1-1,TRBV10-3,TRBD1,TGTGCCATCAGGGACAGGGGGGTGAACACTGAAGCTTTCTTT,CAIRDRGVNTEAFF
.,TRBJ2-1,TRBV7-9,.,TGTGCCAGCAGCTCCCCGGGTGTGCAGTTCTTC,CASSSPGVQFF
.,TRBJ1-2,TRBV2,.,TGTGCCAGCAGTGAAAGACCCCCTGACAGGCTAAGTGGCTACACCTTC,CASSERPPDRLSGYTF
few,TRBJ1-3,TRBV5-1,.,TGCGCCAGCAGCCGGCCGGACAGCCTTTTTGGAAACACCATATATTTT,CASSRPDSLFGNTIYF
.,TRBJ2-2,TRBV9,TRBD1,TGTGCCAGCAGCGCCTCCGGGACAGGGCGAGGCGGGGAGCTGTTTTTT,CASSASGTGRGGELFF
.,TRBJ2-2,TRBV4-3,.,TGCGCCAGCAGCCAGGGGCACCGGGACACCGGGGAGCTGTTTTTT,CASSQGHRDTGELFF
.,TRBJ1-2,TRBV3-1/TRBV3-2,TRBD1,TGTGCCAGCAGCCAACTCCCCGGACAGGGGAACTATGGCTACACCTTC,CASSQLPGQGNYGYTF
.,TRBJ2-5,TRBV10-3,TRBD2,TGTGCCACCTCGGCCGGGACTAGCGGAAACCAAGAGACCCAGTACTTC,CATSAGTSGNQETQYF
.,TRBJ2-2,TRBV11-3,.,TGTGCCAGCAGCCCACGCGCTAGCGTTACCCGGAGCACCGGGGAGCTGTTTTTT,CASSPRASVTRSTGELFF